The source of this T cell receptor beta chain is a study of cytomegalovirus exposure and HLA in healthy donors. General study points: Later work found most CMV-associated TCR beta chains apparently HLA-restricted. Later analysis demonstrated an association between a missense DCLRE1C variant and TCR beta V- and J-gene trimming. In an earlier analysis, in fewer than 700 donors, most V segments appeared productive either ~87% or ~30% of the time.

This clone was observed a handful of times. The antigen remains undetermined. Sampled while nominally healthy, donors likely had unrecorded immune exposures. PCR employed 60 Vbeta and 13 Jbeta primers. Using immunoSEQ multiplex PCR, the repertoire was profiled, and TCRdb retains in-frame clones only, with some absent. The sample includes about 110,000 clones, 15% of them seen just once. This receptor was obtained from a woman younger than 30 in good health and CMV-seronegative. Sequencing was carried out using PBMCs.

CDR3 sequence reads: CASIEMSGARAEAFF. CDR3 bases: TGTGCCAGCATCGAGATGTCCGGCGCCCGGGCTGAAGCTTTCTTT. V usage is TRBV27 and J usage is TRBJ1-1, with D unclear. V lost 7 bases and J lost 6, with 21 bases in between. The CDR3 has 15 amino acids. The germline V gene has CDR1 MNHEY and CDR2 SMNVEV (reference sequence).